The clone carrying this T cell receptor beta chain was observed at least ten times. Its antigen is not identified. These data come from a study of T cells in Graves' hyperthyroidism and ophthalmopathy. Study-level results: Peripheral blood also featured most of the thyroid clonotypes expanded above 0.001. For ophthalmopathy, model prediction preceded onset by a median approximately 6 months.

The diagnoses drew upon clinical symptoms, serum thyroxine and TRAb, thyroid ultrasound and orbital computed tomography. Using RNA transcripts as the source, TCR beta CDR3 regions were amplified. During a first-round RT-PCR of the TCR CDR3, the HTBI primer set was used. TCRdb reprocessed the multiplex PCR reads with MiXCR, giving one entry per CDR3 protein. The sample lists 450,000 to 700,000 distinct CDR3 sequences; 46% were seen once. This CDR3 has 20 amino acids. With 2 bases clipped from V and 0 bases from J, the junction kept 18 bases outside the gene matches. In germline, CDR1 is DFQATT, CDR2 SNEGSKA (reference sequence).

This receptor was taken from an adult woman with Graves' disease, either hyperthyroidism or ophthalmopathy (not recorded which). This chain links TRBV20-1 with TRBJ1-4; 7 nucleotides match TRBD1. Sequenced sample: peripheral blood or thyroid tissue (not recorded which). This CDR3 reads CSARIIYRGQSPSTNEKLFF. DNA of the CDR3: TGCAGTGCTAGAATTATTTACAGGGGCCAAAGCCCATCAACTAATGAAAAACTGTTTTTT.